The 17 T cell receptor beta chains reported below all come from one sample, sequenced in a study of T cell responses to AZD1222 COVID-19 vaccine. TCRdb's copy holds only in-frame clones and misses some; the assay was immunoSEQ multiplex PCR. The data hold approximately 200,000 clones, with 90% to 95% observed a single time. The material sequenced was peripheral blood, taken 28 days after the second dose of the MenACWY control vaccine. The source of these receptors is an adult who received the MenACWY meningococcal vaccine as a control.

The rearrangement joins TRBV5-8 to TRBJ1-2; TRBD1 agrees at 8 bases. V dropped 5 bases and J dropped 8; count of bases not matched to a gene: 5. The CDR3 spans 12 residues. CDR1 is SGHTS and CDR2 is YDEGEE in the germline V gene. The CDR3 DNA reads as TGTGCCAGCAGTCTACAGGGGGAAGGCTACACCTTC. Its translation: CASSLQGEGYTF.

V usage is TRBV3-1 (or the pseudogene TRBV3-2) and J usage is TRBJ1-2; D perhaps matches TRBD1 (5 bases). Germline CDR1 and CDR2: LGHDT and YNNKEL (reference sequence). The CDR3 runs 12 residues. The germline V and J ends were trimmed by 1 base and 8 bases, with 8 bases remaining between them. The CDR3 protein is CASSQAGSGYTF. In DNA, the CDR3 is TGTGCCAGCAGCCAAGCAGGGAGCGGCTACACCTTC.

V usage is TRBV4-1 and J usage is TRBJ1-4; the D gene is possibly TRBD1 (5 bases). This CDR3 comprises 16 residues. The germline V and J ends were trimmed by 1 base and 6 bases, with 15 bases remaining between them. The V gene's germline CDR1 is MGHRA and CDR2 YSYEKL. CDR3 nucleotides: TGCGCCAGCAGCCAAGCTTTAAGGGGCCAGCATGAAAAACTGTTTTTT. The encoded protein is CASSQALRGQHEKLFF.

The chain uses TRBV5-1 and TRBJ2-5, with TRBD1 as a possible D gene (5 bases). V lost 4 bases and J lost 0, with 10 bases in between. The germline V gene encodes CDR1 SGHRS and CDR2 YFSETQ. The CDR3 extends over 14 amino acids. CDR3 DNA: TGCGCCAGCAGCCTAACAGGCGACCAAGAGACCCAGTACTTC. It is translated as CASSLTGDQETQYF.

The chain recombines TRBV9 with TRBJ1-5; D is possibly TRBD1 (5 bases). V was cut by 0 bases and J by 2 bases, with 21 bases left in between. The CDR3 is 19 amino acids. Germline CDR1 reads SGDLS; CDR2 reads YYNGEE. CDR3 DNA: TGTGCCAGCAGCGTAGTAGACCGGGGGGTGTTACTGTGCAATCAGCCCCAGCATTTT. Its translation is CASSVVDRGVLLCNQPQHF.

The chain couples TRBV27 to TRBJ1-3; D remains ambiguous. The germline gives CDR1 MNHEY, CDR2 SMNVEV (reference sequence). The CDR3 loop spans 14 amino acids. V lost 7 bases, J lost 0 bases, and 10 bases lay in between. The CDR3 spells CASKVQFSGNTIYF. The CDR3 DNA is TGTGCCAGCAAAGTCCAATTCTCTGGAAACACCATATATTTT.

The chain employs TRBV5-5 and TRBJ1-6; D is ambiguous. CDR1 SGHKS and CDR2 YYEKEE come from the germline V gene (reference sequence). The CDR3 is made up of 14 amino acids. Trimming cost V 2 bases and J 5 bases, with 8 bases left between them. CDR3 protein: CASSFGRNNSPLHF. DNA for the CDR3: TGTGCCAGCAGCTTTGGTAGGAATAATTCACCCCTCCACTTT.

The chain couples TRBV4-1 to TRBJ1-2; D might be TRBD1 (6 bases). From germline, CDR1 is MGHRA and CDR2 YSYEKL. Between the trimmed V and J ends, which lost 0 bases and 3 bases, there was a span of 14 bases. This CDR3 contains 16 residues. The CDR3 DNA reads TGCGCCAGCAGCCAAGAGGAGGGGGTAGGGTACTATGGCTACACCTTC. Encoded protein: CASSQEEGVGYYGYTF.

Details on this clone: At the DNA level, this CDR3 is encoded by other sequences in the same sample as well. The chain has TRBV6-5 and TRBJ1-2; TRBD1 might be the D (6 bases). The V gene lost 3 bases and the J gene lost 2 bases, with 7 bases spanning the gap. The CDR3 extends over 13 amino acids. CDR1 MNHEY and CDR2 SVGAGI come from the germline V gene. CDR3 coding DNA: TGTGCCAGCAGTTATGACAGGAACTATGGCTACACCTTC. This gives the protein CASSYDRNYGYTF.

The chain couples TRBV19 to TRBJ2-1; 8 bases are shared with TRBD2. CDR1 is LNHDA, CDR2 SQIVND, per germline (reference sequence). V dropped 7 bases and J dropped 0; count of bases not matched to a gene: 8. The CDR3 extends over 16 amino acids. The CDR3 DNA reads as TGTGCCAGTAAGGGGGTAGCGGGGAGCTCCTACAATGAGCAGTTCTTC. This translates into CASKGVAGSSYNEQFF.

The chain recombines TRBV14 with TRBJ2-7; D uncertain. The germline V and J ends were trimmed by 4 bases and 3 bases, with 10 bases remaining between them. The CDR3 sequence is 13 residues long. Germline CDR1 is SGHDN and CDR2 is FVKESK. CDR3 loop: CASSLGSFYEQYF. CDR3 nucleotides: TGTGCCAGCAGCCTAGGGTCCTTCTACGAGCAGTACTTC.

The chain is built from TRBV19 and TRBJ2-1; 7 positions agree with TRBD2. With V trimmed by 4 bases and J by 5 bases, 5 bases remained unmatched. This CDR3 is built from 14 residues. Per germline, CDR1 LNHDA and CDR2 SQIVND (reference sequence). The CDR3 sequence is CASSTAGTNNEQFF. The DNA of the CDR3 is TGTGCCAGTAGTACCGCCGGGACTAACAATGAGCAGTTCTTC.

In regard to this clone: Other nucleotide sequences in the sample specify the same CDR3. The rearrangement joins TRBV6-5 to TRBJ1-1, with a tentative D call TRBD1 (5 bases). Germline CDR1 MNHEY, CDR2 SVGAGI. CDR3 length: 13 residues. With 5 bases removed from V and 1 base from J, the gap between germline ends came to 8 bases. The CDR3 bases are TGTGCCAGCAGTCTCGACAGGAACACTGAAGCTTTCTTT. This gives the protein CASSLDRNTEAFF.

The rearrangement links TRBV24-1 to TRBJ2-7; TRBD2 is a possible D gene (7 bases). Germline V lookup: CDR1 KGHDR, CDR2 SFDVKD. The CDR3 extends over 15 amino acids. V lost 4 bases to trimming and J lost 4 bases, with 16 bases between them. The CDR3 region is CATSDTRGGSYEQYF. The CDR3 DNA follows: TGTGCCACCAGTGACACGAGGGGGGGCTCGTACGAGCAGTACTTC.

V and J are TRBV25-1 and TRBJ1-1; D is uncertain. Germline CDR1 reads MGHDK; CDR2 reads SYGVNS. This CDR3 is 13 amino acids long. V gave up 6 bases and J gave up 1 base, with 9 bases separating them. The CDR3 protein is CASRSQQNTEAFF. DNA of the CDR3: TGTGCCAGCAGATCACAGCAGAACACTGAAGCTTTCTTT.

The genes are TRBV18 and TRBJ1-1; 7 nucleotides match TRBD1. The ends lost 3 bases at V and 3 bases at J; junction bases unmatched: 7. CDR1 is KGHSH and CDR2 is LQKENI in the germline V gene. The CDR3 runs 15 residues. The CDR3, as DNA: TGTGCCAGCTCACCCCGACAGGGAGTGGACACTGAAGCTTTCTTT. As protein: CASSPRQGVDTEAFF.

This clone showed up just once. The chain combines TRBV5-5 with TRBJ1-4, with 8 positions matching TRBD1. With 5 bases clipped from V and 0 bases from J, the junction kept 6 bases outside the gene matches. The CDR3 is made up of 16 amino acids. Germline-derived CDR1 and CDR2 are SGHKS and YYEKEE (reference sequence). The CDR3 loop is CASSVTGVSTNEKLFF. The DNA of the CDR3 is TGTGCCAGCAGTGTGACAGGGGTTTCAACTAATGAAAAACTGTTTTTT.